This T cell receptor (beta chain) was recorded in a study of T cell responses to AZD1222 COVID-19 vaccine. Findings and limits, study-wide: The span of vaccine-associated CD4 TCRs extended across spike, with dominance at 160-218 and 743-854.

The germline gives CDR1 KGHSH, CDR2 LQKENI. J lost 0 bases, V lost 6 bases, and 6 bases had no gene match. The CDR3 is made up of 16 amino acids. Profiled with immunoSEQ multiplex PCR; TCRdb holds only in-frame clones, not every one. The data contain 100,000 to 120,000 clones, 92% of them seen just once; the ten biggest clones take up 2% to 3%. To note about this clone: Antigen: not known.

Sequenced here: peripheral blood, sampled 28 days after the second AZD1222 dose. This clonotype was obtained from an adult who received the AZD1222 COVID-19 vaccine. This rearrangement joins TRBV18 to TRBJ2-2; TRBD1 agrees at 8 bases. The CDR3 DNA reads as TGTGCCAGCTCGGAGAACAGGGGGTCGAACACCGGGGAGCTGTTTTTT. Translation gives CASSENRGSNTGELFF.